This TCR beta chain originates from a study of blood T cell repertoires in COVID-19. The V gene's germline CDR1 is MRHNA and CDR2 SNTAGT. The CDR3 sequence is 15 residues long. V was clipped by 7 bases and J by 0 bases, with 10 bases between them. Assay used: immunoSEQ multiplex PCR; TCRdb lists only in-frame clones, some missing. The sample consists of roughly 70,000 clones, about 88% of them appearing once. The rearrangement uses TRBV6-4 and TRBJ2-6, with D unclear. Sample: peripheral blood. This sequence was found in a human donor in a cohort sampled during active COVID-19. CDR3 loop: CASMKEASGANVLTF. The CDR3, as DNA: TGTGCCAGCATGAAAGAAGCCTCTGGGGCCAACGTCCTGACTTTC.